These 6 T cell receptor beta chains were all obtained from the same sample, sequenced in a study of T cell responses to AZD1222 COVID-19 vaccine. The method was immunoSEQ multiplex PCR; TCRdb's version includes in-frame clones alone and lacks a portion of them. The sample shows 100,000 to 120,000 clones, about 90% of them seen only once. Here the sequenced sample was peripheral blood, taken on day 0 of AZD1222 vaccination. The source is an adult in good health.

The J gene is TRBJ1-3, the V gene TRBV30, with 7 bases that match TRBD1. Looked up from germline, CDR1 is GTSNPN and CDR2 is SVGIG (reference sequence). This CDR3 has 12 amino acids. Germline trimming cut 5 bases from V and 4 bases from J; bases unmatched to any gene: 2. CDR3 sequence: CAWGTEGNTIYF. DNA of the CDR3: TGTGCCTGGGGGACAGAAGGAAACACCATATATTTT.

The rearrangement joins TRBV10-1 to TRBJ2-7, with TRBD1 as a possible D gene (5 bases). This CDR3 spans 15 amino acids. Germline V gene data show CDR1 as WNHNN and CDR2 as SYGVQD (reference sequence). Trimming pared 0 bases from V and 2 bases from J, leaving 11 bases between. This CDR3 is CASSESGQSPYEQYF. The CDR3 nucleotides are TGCGCCAGCAGTGAGTCGGGGCAGTCTCCCTACGAGCAGTACTTC.

The chain employs TRBV28 and TRBJ1-6, with TRBD1 matching over 8 bases. The trim removed 4 bases at V and 9 bases at J, leaving 5 bases unmatched. The CDR3 contains 14 residues. CDR1 is MDHEN and CDR2 is SYDVKM in the germline V gene. CDR3 nucleotide sequence: TGTGCCAGCAGTTCCGGGACAGGTCGTTCACCCCTCCACTTT. It encodes CASSSGTGRSPLHF.

The rearrangement joins TRBV3-1 (or the pseudogene TRBV3-2) to TRBJ1-2; D unclear. CDR3 size: 12 residues. V was pared by 1 base and J by 7 bases, with 7 bases between. CDR1 LGHDT and CDR2 YNNKEL come from the germline V gene (reference sequence). DNA for the CDR3: TGTGCCAGCAGCCAAGGGGATCGTGGCTACACCTTC. Amino acid sequence: CASSQGDRGYTF.

CDR3 loop: CASSYRTGGNEKLFF. For the CDR3, the DNA is TGTGCCAGCAGTTACCGGACAGGGGGCAATGAAAAACTGTTTTTT. The V and J genes are TRBV6-5 and TRBJ1-4, with TRBD1 matching over 11 bases. CDR3 length: 15 amino acids. Unmatched junction bases numbered 1, after V lost 2 bases and J lost 5 bases. Germline V gives CDR1 MNHEY, CDR2 SVGAGI.

This CDR3 reads CASSVASSPYGGYTF. CDR3 coding DNA: TGTGCCAGCAGTGTCGCTAGTAGCCCCTATGGCGGCTACACCTTC. V gene TRBV7-9 combines with J gene TRBJ1-2; no clear D. The CDR3 contains 15 residues. The germline gives CDR1 SEHNR, CDR2 FQNEAQ (reference sequence). Trimming took off 6 bases at V and 8 bases at J, with 22 bases between the two ends.